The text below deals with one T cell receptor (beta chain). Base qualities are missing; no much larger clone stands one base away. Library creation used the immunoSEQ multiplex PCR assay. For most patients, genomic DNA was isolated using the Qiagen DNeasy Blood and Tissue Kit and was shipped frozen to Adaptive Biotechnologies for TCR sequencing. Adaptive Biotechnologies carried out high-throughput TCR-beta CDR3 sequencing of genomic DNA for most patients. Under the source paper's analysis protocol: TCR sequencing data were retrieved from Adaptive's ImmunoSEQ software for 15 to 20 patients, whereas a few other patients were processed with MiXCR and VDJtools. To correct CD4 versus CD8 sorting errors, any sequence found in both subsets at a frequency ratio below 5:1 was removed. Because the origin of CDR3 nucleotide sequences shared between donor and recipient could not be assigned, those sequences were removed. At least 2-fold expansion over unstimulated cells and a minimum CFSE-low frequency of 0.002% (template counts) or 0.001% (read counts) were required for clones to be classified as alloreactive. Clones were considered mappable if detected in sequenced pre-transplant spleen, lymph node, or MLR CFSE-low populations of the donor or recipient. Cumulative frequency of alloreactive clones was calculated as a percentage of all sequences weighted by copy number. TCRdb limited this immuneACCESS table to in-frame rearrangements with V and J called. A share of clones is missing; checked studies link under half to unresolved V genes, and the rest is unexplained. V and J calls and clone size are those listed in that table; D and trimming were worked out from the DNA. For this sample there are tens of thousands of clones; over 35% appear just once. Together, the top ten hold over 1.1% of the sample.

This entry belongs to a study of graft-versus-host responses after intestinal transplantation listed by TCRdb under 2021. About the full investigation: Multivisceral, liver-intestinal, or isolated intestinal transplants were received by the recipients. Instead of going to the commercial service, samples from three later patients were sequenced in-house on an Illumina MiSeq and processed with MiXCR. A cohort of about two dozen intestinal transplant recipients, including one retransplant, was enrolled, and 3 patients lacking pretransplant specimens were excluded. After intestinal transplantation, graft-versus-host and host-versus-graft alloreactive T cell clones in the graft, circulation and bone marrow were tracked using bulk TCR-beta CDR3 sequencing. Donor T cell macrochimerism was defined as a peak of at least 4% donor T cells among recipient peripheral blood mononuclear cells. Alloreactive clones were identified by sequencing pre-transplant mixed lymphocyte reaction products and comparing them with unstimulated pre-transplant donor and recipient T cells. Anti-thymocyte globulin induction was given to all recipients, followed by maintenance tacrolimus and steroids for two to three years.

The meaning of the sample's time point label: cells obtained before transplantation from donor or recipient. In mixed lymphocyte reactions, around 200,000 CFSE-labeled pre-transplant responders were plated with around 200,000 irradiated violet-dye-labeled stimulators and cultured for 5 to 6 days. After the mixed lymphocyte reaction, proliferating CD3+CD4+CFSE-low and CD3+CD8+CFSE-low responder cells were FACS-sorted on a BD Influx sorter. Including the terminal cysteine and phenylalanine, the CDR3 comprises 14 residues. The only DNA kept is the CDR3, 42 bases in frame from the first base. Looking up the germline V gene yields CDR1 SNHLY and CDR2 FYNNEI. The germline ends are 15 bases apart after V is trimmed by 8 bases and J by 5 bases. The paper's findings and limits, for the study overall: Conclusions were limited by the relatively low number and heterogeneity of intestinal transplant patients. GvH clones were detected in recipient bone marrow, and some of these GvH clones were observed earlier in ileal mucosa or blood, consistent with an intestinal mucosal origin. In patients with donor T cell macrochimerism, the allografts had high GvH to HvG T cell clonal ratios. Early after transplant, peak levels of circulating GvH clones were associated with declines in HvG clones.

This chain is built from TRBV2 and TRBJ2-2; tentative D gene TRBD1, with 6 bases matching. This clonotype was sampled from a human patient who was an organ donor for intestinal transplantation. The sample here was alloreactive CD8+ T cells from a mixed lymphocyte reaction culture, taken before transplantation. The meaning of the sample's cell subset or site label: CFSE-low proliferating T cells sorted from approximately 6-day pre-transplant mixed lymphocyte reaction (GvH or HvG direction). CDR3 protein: CASHQGRGTGELFF. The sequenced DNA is TGTGCCAGCCACCAGGGGAGAGGGACCGGGGAGCTGTTTTTT.